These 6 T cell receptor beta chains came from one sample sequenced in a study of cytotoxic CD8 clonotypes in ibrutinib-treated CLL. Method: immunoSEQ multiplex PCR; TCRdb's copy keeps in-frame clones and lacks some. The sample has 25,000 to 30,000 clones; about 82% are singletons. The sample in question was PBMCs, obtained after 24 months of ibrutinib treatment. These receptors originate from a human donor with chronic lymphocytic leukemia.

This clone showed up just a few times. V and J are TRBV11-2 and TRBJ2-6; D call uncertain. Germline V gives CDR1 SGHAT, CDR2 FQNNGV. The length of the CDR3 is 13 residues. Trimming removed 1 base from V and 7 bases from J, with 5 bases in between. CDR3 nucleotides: TGTGCCAGCAGCTTAGCGGCAGCCAACGTCCTGACTTTC. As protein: CASSLAAANVLTF. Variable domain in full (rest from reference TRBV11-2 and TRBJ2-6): EAGVAQSPRYKIIEKRQSVAFWCNPISGHATLYWYQQILGQGPKLLIQFQNNGVVDDSQLPKDRFSAERLKGVDSTLKIQPAKLEDSAVYLCASSLAAANVLTFGAGSRLTVL.

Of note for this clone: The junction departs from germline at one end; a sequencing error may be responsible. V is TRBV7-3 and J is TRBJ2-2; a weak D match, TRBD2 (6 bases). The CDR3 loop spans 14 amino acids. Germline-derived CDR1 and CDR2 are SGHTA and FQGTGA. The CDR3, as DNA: TGTGCCAGCTCGCGGGGAACGAACACCGGGAAGCTGTTTTTT. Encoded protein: CASSRGTNTGKLFF. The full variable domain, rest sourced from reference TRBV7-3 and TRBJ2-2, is GAGVSQTPSNKVTEKGKYVELRCDPISGHTALYWYRQSLGQGPEFLIYFQGTGAADDSGLPNDRFFAVRPEGSVSTLKIQRTERGDSAVYLCASSRGTNTGKLFFGEGSRLTVL.

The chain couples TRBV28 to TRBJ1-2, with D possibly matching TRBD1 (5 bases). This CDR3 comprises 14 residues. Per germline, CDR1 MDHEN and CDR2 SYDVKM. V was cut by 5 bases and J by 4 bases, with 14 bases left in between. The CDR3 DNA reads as TGTGCCAGCAGTCTCGCAGGGTTCTCCTATGGCTACACCTTC. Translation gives CASSLAGFSYGYTF.

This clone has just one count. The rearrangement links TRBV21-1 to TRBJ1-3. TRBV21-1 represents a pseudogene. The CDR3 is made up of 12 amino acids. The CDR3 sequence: CASSKVGHTIYF. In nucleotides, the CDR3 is TGTGCCAGCAGCAAAGTAGGGCACACCATATATTTT.

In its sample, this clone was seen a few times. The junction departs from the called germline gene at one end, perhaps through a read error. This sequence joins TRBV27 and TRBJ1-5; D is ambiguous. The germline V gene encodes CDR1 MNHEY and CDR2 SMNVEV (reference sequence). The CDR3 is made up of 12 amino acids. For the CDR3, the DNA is TGTGCCAGTAGTTTGATCGGGGAGCCCCAGCATTTT. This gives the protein CASSLIGEPQHF.

The CDR3 loop is CASSLVLGGGELFF. CDR3 nucleotides: TGTGCCAGCAGTTTAGTCCTCGGGGGTGGGGAGCTGTTTTTT. The chain has TRBV27 and TRBJ2-2; TRBD2 might be the D (6 bases). CDR1 and CDR2 (germline): MNHEY, SMNVEV (reference sequence). This CDR3 is built from 14 residues. Trimming stripped 2 bases from V and 8 bases from J, with 12 bases between.